The present T cell receptor (beta chain) was sequenced within a study of control samples from healthy donors and cancer patients. The CDR3 consists of 18 residues. Germline trimming cut 4 bases from V and 6 bases from J; bases unmatched to any gene: 16. Looked up from germline, CDR1 is KGHDR and CDR2 is SFDVKD. Sequencing was performed with immunoSEQ multiplex PCR; in TCRdb, only in-frame clones are kept and a portion is missing. The sample consists of some 410,000 clones, 80% to 95% of them appearing once. Only one count was recorded for this clone. This chain joins TRBV24-1 and TRBJ2-1; 8 bases agree with TRBD2. Input material: PBMCs. The origin of this receptor is a man aged 35-49 years with head and neck cancer. The CDR3 spells CATSDRSTSGGYANEQFF. The CDR3 DNA reads as TGTGCCACCAGTGACCGATCCACCAGCGGGGGCTATGCCAATGAGCAGTTCTTC.